The text below deals with one T cell receptor (beta chain). The antigen is undetermined. The sample is drawn from a study of OX40 agonist ivuxolimab in advanced cancers. Assay: immunoSEQ multiplex PCR; the TCRdb copy retains only in-frame clones and omits some. The sample contains about 82,000 clones, 85% to 90% of which appear only once. Germline CDR1 MDHEN, CDR2 SYDVKM. The CDR3 spans 13 residues. With 5 bases removed from V and 6 bases from J, the gap between germline ends came to 14 bases. General study findings and limits: Nonresponders, in some cases, also had low normalized T-cell clonal expansion. No antigen was identified for the clonally expanded peripheral T cells.

This receptor was taken from an adult with an advanced solid tumor such as melanoma, head and neck, liver or kidney cancer. Specimen: CD4+ or CD8+ T cells sorted from blood, collected in a trial of the OX40 agonist ivuxolimab. This chain connects TRBV28 to TRBJ2-7, with D tentatively TRBD2 (5 bases). The CDR3 DNA is TGTGCCAGCAGTCTTCCCGAGGGCTTCGAGCAGTACTTC. It is translated as CASSLPEGFEQYF.